This passage covers 22 T cell receptor beta chains from one sample sequenced in a study of beta chain features in type 1 diabetes. Study-wide points: When Type 1 diabetes patients were examined, their TCRB CDR3s proved moderately but significantly shorter in all four CD4+ subsets.

What was sequenced were expressed TCRB transcripts, since all of the isolated RNA had been reverse transcribed. The data were produced by immunoSEQ multiplex PCR, yet TCRdb's version contains in-frame clones alone and is incomplete. The sample lists under 250,000 clones; around 14% were seen once. These receptors have no known antigen. The source material was naive CD4+ T cells from blood. The receptors were gathered from a man aged 25 to 45 with type 1 diabetes.

The chain has TRBV10-3 and TRBJ2-1; perhaps TRBD2 as D (7 bases). Trimming shortened V by 10 bases and J by 6 bases, and 19 bases separated the two germline ends. CDR3 length: 14 residues. In germline, CDR1 is ENHRY, CDR2 SYGVKD. CDR3 region: CASGEGGAANEQFF. Here the CDR3 DNA reads TGTGCCAGCGGAGAGGGGGGGGCCGCCAATGAGCAGTTCTTC.

Only a few counts were recorded for this clone. This sequence joins TRBV7-2 and TRBJ1-1; maybe TRBD1 (5 bases). Germline CDR1 is SGHTA and CDR2 is FQGNSA. The ends were cut back, 2 bases at V and 11 bases at J, with 12 bases in the middle. The CDR3 length is 12 residues. CDR3 sequence (DNA): TGTGCCAGCAGCTTACCCGGGGGGTGGGCTTTCTTT. This gives the protein CASSLPGGWAFF.

A few counts support this clone. The J gene is TRBJ2-5, the V gene TRBV4-2; possibly TRBD2 for D (6 bases). CDR1 and CDR2 from the germline V gene are LGHNA and YNFKEQ. CDR3 length: 14 amino acids. Trimming took 1 base from V and 1 from J, leaving 7 bases between them. The CDR3, as DNA: TGTGCCAGCAGCCAAGGGGGGGTCCAAGAGACCCAGTACTTC. It yields the protein CASSQGGVQETQYF.

This clone was seen more than once but under ten times. The CDR3 nucleotides are TGTGCCAGCAGCCGAAAGGGACAGGGGGCCTACGAGCAGTACTTC. It encodes CASSRKGQGAYEQYF. The rearrangement uses TRBV11-2 and TRBJ2-7; 11 bases match TRBD1. The CDR3 is made up of 15 amino acids. CDR1 is SGHAT and CDR2 is FQNNGV in the germline V gene. J lost 2 bases, V lost 5 bases, and 5 bases had no gene match.

The rearrangement links TRBV9 to TRBJ2-7, with D hard to call. There are 14 residues in the CDR3. The ends were cut back, 2 bases at V and 0 bases at J, with 9 bases in the middle. Germline lookup yields CDR1 SGDLS and CDR2 YYNGEE. For the CDR3, the DNA is TGTGCCAGCAGCGTGAGGCCGAGCTCCTACGAGCAGTACTTC. Encoded protein: CASSVRPSSYEQYF.

The chain joins TRBV30 to TRBJ1-5; 8 positions agree with TRBD1. V shed 2 bases, J shed 7 bases, and the junction held 7 bases outside the gene matches. Germline assignment: CDR1 GTSNPN and CDR2 SVGIG (reference sequence). The CDR3 is 14 amino acids. The CDR3 sequence is CAWSLGTGGQPQHF. The CDR3 bases are TGTGCCTGGAGTCTAGGCACAGGGGGACAGCCCCAGCATTTT.

As regards this clone: Distinct nucleotide sequences in the sample also encode this CDR3. CDR3 amino acids: CAIRRDTEAFF. DNA for the CDR3: TGTGCCATCAGGAGGGATACTGAAGCTTTCTTT. The V call is TRBV10-3, the J call TRBJ1-1, with D unresolved. CDR1 is ENHRY and CDR2 is SYGVKD in the germline V gene. The V and J ends lost 6 bases and 5 bases respectively, with 7 bases between them. This CDR3 is built from 11 residues.

The rearrangement uses TRBV12-5 and TRBJ1-2, with a possible D match to TRBD1 (6 bases). V was pared by 6 bases and J by 8 bases, with 13 bases between. Germline V lookup: CDR1 LGHNT, CDR2 FRNRAP. The CDR3 has 12 residues. The CDR3 protein is CASGWGRGGYTF. The CDR3 DNA reads as TGTGCTAGTGGGTGGGGAAGGGGGGGCTACACCTTC.

V and J are TRBV7-9 and TRBJ1-1, with no clear D. This CDR3 spans 13 amino acids. Germline-derived CDR1 and CDR2 are SEHNR and FQNEAQ (reference sequence). The V end lost 3 bases, the J end lost 0 bases, and 5 bases lay between the germline ends. The CDR3: CASSFSVNTEAFF. The CDR3 DNA sequence: TGTGCCAGCAGCTTCTCTGTGAACACTGAAGCTTTCTTT.

This clone was found a few times. Within the sample, other DNA sequences also encode this same CDR3. The chain couples TRBV11-2 to TRBJ1-2, with 7 bases aligning to TRBD1. CDR1 is SGHAT and CDR2 is FQNNGV in the germline V gene. The junction had 1 base not matched to a gene; V was cut back by 5 bases and J by 1 base. This CDR3 comprises 13 residues. The CDR3 DNA reads TGTGCCAGCAGCCGGGACAGTAACTATGGCTACACCTTC. This encodes CASSRDSNYGYTF.

In its sample, this clone was seen a few times. This chain uses TRBV7-2 with TRBJ1-2; the match to TRBD1 covers 7 bases. CDR3 length: 14 amino acids. Germline V gene sequence: CDR1 SGHTA, CDR2 FQGNSA. V lost 6 bases and J lost 7; bases outside the gene matches: 11. In DNA, the CDR3 is TGTGCCAGCAGGGGGACAGTCTTAACGGGTGGCTACACCTTC. It encodes CASRGTVLTGGYTF.

This clone was recorded a few times. The V and J genes are TRBV4-2 and TRBJ1-2; 10 bases line up with TRBD1. Germline V gene sequence: CDR1 LGHNA, CDR2 YNFKEQ. The CDR3 consists of 16 residues. Unmatched junction bases numbered 2, after V lost 0 bases and J lost 1 base. The CDR3 protein is CASSQEGTGVNYGYTF. Here the CDR3 DNA reads TGTGCCAGCAGCCAAGAAGGGACAGGGGTTAACTATGGCTACACCTTC.

CDR3: CASSLVANEQFF. The CDR3 DNA is TGTGCCAGCAGCCTAGTAGCGAATGAGCAGTTCTTC. This chain uses TRBV7-6 with TRBJ2-1; possible D gene TRBD2, 5 bases. Per the germline V gene, CDR1 is SGHVS and CDR2 is FNYEAQ. CDR3 length equals 12 residues. With 5 bases removed from V and 7 bases from J, the gap between germline ends came to 9 bases.

This chain joins TRBV4-2 and TRBJ2-7; D might be TRBD2 (5 bases). The CDR3 covers 12 residues. Trimming left V 0 bases short and J 6 bases short, with 6 bases between. CDR1 is LGHNA and CDR2 is YNFKEQ in the germline V gene. The CDR3 reads CASSQDRGEQYF. The DNA for the CDR3 is TGTGCCAGCAGCCAAGATCGGGGCGAGCAGTACTTC.

The gene calls are TRBV25-1 and TRBJ1-2; 9 bases fit TRBD1. Trimming cost V 3 bases and J 2 bases; bases outside gene matches: 4. This CDR3 is built from 15 residues. Germline assignment: CDR1 MGHDK and CDR2 SYGVNS. CDR3 loop: CASSDPGQGNYGYTF. The CDR3 region has the DNA TGTGCCAGCAGTGATCCGGGACAGGGAAACTATGGCTACACCTTC.

This clone occurred a few times. The rearrangement links TRBV4-1 to TRBJ1-3; D is possibly TRBD1 (5 bases). The CDR3 length is 16 residues. Germline lookup yields CDR1 MGHRA and CDR2 YSYEKL. Trimming stripped 1 base from V and 6 bases from J, with 16 bases between. The chain's CDR3 is CASSQVGHKTQNTIYF. The CDR3 DNA is TGCGCCAGCAGCCAAGTGGGGCACAAAACCCAAAACACCATATATTTT.

This clone has more than one count but fewer than ten. The CDR3 loop is CASRQRTGRNLEQYF. The CDR3 region has the DNA TGTGCCAGCAGGCAAAGGACAGGGAGGAACCTCGAGCAGTACTTC. The chain combines TRBV6-6 with TRBJ2-7; 8 nucleotides match TRBD1. V shed 6 bases, J shed 6 bases, and the junction held 13 bases outside the gene matches. Germline V gene lookup returns CDR1 MNHNY and CDR2 SVGAGI (reference sequence). The CDR3 contains 15 residues.

This clone was detected a few times. The chain carries TRBV2 and TRBJ2-3; 10 positions agree with TRBD1. V gave up 7 bases and J gave up 6 bases; unmatched junction bases: 10. The germline V gene encodes CDR1 SNHLY and CDR2 FYNNEI. The CDR3 runs to 15 residues. CDR3 nucleotide sequence: TGTGCCAGCACCTACGGGACAGGGGAGATGGATACGCAGTATTTT. Protein product: CASTYGTGEMDTQYF.

This clone has just a few counts. The genes are TRBV11-2 and TRBJ2-7; TRBD2 agrees at 14 bases. With V trimmed by 5 bases and J by 3 bases, 6 bases remained unmatched. In germline, CDR1 is SGHAT, CDR2 FQNNGV. The CDR3 has 16 amino acids. CDR3 bases: TGTGCCAGCAGCCAAGGGACTAGCGGGAGTATCTACGAGCAGTACTTC. The encoded protein is CASSQGTSGSIYEQYF.

V usage is TRBV7-2 and J usage is TRBJ1-4, with a possible D match to TRBD1 (5 bases). The CDR3 has 15 amino acids. CDR1 is SGHTA, CDR2 FQGNSA, per germline. V lost 5 bases and J lost 8, with 18 bases in between. CDR3 region: CASSPSEGAWEKLFF. The CDR3 DNA follows: TGTGCCAGCAGCCCTAGCGAAGGGGCTTGGGAAAAACTGTTTTTT.

This chain connects TRBV19 to TRBJ1-5, with D possibly being TRBD1 (5 bases). CDR1 and CDR2 (germline): LNHDA, SQIVND (reference sequence). CDR3 length: 15 amino acids. V dropped 7 bases and J dropped 7 bases, with 20 bases sitting between them. The DNA of the CDR3 is TGTGCCAGTACCCTATATGCAGGGCAGGGACAGCCCCAGCATTTT. Encoded protein: CASTLYAGQGQPQHF. Drawing the rest from reference TRBV19 and TRBJ1-5, the complete variable domain is DGGITQSPKYLFRKEGQNVTLSCEQNLNHDAMYWYRQDPGQGLRLIYYSQIVNDFQKGDIAEGYSVSREKKESFPLTVTSAQKNPTAFYLCASTLYAGQGQPQHFGDGTRLSIL.

The chain recombines TRBV29-1 with TRBJ2-2; 13 bases line up with TRBD2. Trimming took 2 bases from V and 4 from J; bases not matched to a gene: 7. The CDR3 length is 17 residues. Germline loops: CDR1 SQVTM, CDR2 ANQGSEA. CDR3 residues: CSVERTSGSSGTGELFF. The DNA of the CDR3 is TGCAGCGTTGAAAGGACTAGCGGGAGTAGTGGCACCGGGGAGCTGTTTTTT.